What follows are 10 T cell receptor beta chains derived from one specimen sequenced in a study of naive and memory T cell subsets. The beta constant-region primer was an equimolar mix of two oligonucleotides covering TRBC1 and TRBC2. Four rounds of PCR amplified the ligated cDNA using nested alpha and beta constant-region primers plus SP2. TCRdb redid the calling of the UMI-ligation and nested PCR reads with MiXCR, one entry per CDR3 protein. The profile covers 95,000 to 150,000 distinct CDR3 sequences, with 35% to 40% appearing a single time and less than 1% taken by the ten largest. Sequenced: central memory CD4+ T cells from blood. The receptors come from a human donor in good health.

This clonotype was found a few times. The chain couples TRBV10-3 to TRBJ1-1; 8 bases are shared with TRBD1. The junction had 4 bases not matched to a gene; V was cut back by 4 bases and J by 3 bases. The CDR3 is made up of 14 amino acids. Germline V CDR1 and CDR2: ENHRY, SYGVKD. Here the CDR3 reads CAISGVDRDTEAFF. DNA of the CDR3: TGTGCCATCAGTGGAGTGGACAGGGACACTGAAGCTTTCTTT.

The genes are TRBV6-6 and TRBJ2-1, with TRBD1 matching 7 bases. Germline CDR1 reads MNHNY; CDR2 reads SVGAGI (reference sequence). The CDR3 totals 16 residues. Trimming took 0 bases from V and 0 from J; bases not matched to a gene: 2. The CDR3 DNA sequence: TGTGCCAGCAGTTACTCGGGACAGAGCTCCTACAATGAGCAGTTCTTC. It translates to CASSYSGQSSYNEQFF.

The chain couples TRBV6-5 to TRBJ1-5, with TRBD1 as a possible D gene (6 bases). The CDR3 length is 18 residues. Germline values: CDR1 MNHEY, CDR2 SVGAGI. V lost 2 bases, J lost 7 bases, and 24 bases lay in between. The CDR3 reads CASSYLTGGGRFGQPQHF. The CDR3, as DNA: TGTGCCAGCAGTTACCTCACGGGAGGGGGGCGGTTTGGGCAGCCCCAGCATTTT.

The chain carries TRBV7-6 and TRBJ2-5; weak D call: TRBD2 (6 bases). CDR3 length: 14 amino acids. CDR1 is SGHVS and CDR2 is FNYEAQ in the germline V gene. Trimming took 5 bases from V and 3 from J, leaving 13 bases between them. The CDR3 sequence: CASSPPGVEETQYF. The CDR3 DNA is TGTGCCAGCAGCCCTCCGGGGGTTGAAGAGACCCAGTACTTC.

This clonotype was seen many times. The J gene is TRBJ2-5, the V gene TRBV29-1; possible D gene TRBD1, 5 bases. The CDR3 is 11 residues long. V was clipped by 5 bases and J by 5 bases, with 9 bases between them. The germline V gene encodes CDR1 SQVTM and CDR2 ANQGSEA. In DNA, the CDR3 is TGCAGCGTTCCCAGGGTTGAGACCCAGTACTTC. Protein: CSVPRVETQYF. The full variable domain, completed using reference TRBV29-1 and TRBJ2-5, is SAVISQKPSRDICQRGTSLTIQCQVDSQVTMMFWYRQQPGQSLTLIATANQGSEATYESGFVIDKFPISRPNLTFSTLTVSNMSPEDSSIYLCSVPRVETQYFGPGTRLLVL.

This CDR3 is CASSLDVGEGDIQYF. The CDR3 DNA follows: TGTGCCAGCAGCTTGGACGTCGGGGAAGGGGACATTCAGTACTTC. The chain uses TRBV7-9 and TRBJ2-4; D may match TRBD1 or TRBD2 (5 bases each). The CDR3 is 15 amino acids. Germline values: CDR1 SEHNR, CDR2 FQNEAQ (reference sequence). Trimming took off 3 bases at V and 8 bases at J, with 17 bases between the two ends.

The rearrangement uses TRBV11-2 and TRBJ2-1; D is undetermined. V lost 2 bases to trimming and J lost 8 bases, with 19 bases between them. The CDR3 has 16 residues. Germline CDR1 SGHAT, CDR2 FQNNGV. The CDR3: CASSLMSFGRLDEQFF. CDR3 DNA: TGTGCCAGCAGCTTAATGTCGTTTGGGCGCCTAGATGAGCAGTTCTTC.

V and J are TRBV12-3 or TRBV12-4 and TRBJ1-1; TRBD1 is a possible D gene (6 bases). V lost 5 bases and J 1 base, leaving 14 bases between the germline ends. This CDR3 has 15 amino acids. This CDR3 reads CASSTNRERNTEAFF. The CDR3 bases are TGTGCCAGCAGTACAAACAGGGAAAGGAACACTGAAGCTTTCTTT.

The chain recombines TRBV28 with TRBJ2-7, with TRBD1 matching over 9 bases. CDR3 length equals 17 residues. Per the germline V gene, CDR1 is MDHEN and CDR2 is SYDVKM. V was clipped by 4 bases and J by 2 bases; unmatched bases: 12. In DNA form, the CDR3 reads TGTGCCAGCAGTTCATACGAGGGACAGGGAAGTGCCTACGAGCAGTACTTC. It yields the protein CASSSYEGQGSAYEQYF.

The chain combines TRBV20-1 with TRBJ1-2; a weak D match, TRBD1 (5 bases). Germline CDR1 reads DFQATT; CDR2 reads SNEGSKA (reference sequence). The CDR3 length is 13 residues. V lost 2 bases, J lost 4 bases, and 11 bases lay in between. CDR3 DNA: TGCAGTGCTAGATCACGGGGCGGCTATGGCTACACCTTC. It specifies CSARSRGGYGYTF.